Following are 19 T cell receptor beta chains from one sample sequenced in a study of blood T cell repertoires in COVID-19. Some clones are missing from TCRdb's copy, which holds only in-frame ones; the method was immunoSEQ multiplex PCR. The sample records about 130,000 clones, 88% being singletons. Sequences were obtained from peripheral blood. These receptors were collected from a man in his 70s with active COVID-19.

The chain couples TRBV30 to TRBJ2-7; TRBD1 is a possible D gene (5 bases). The CDR3 totals 11 residues. V was pared by 0 bases and J by 5 bases, with 5 bases between. In germline, CDR1 is GTSNPN, CDR2 SVGIG (reference sequence). The CDR3 sequence is CAWSVGDEQYF. CDR3 DNA: TGTGCCTGGAGTGTAGGGGACGAGCAGTACTTC. Supplemented by reference TRBV30 and TRBJ2-7, the full variable domain reads SQTIHQWPATLVQPVGSPLSLECTVEGTSNPNLYWYRQAAGRGLQLLFYSVGIGQISSEVPQNLSASRPQDRQFILSSKKLLLSDSGFYLCAWSVGDEQYFGPGTRLTVT.

This clone has more than one count but fewer than ten. V gene TRBV30 combines with J gene TRBJ2-3; TRBD1 agrees at 9 bases. CDR3 length: 15 residues. CDR1 and CDR2 (germline): GTSNPN, SVGIG (reference sequence). V shed 1 base and J 6 bases; nucleotides not matched to a gene: 8. CDR3: CAWSEDRGFRDTQYF. The CDR3 region has the DNA TGTGCCTGGAGTGAGGACAGGGGTTTCAGGGATACGCAGTATTTT.

Only one count was recorded for this clone. The chain links TRBV29-1 to TRBJ2-3; D may be TRBD1 (5 bases). From germline, CDR1 is SQVTM and CDR2 ANQGSEA. This CDR3 contains 14 residues. The V end lost 7 bases, the J end lost 1 base, and 15 bases lay between the germline ends. Written as DNA, the CDR3 is TGCAGCGACCGAGAAGGGGTGCGCACAGATACGCAGTATTTT. Translating it yields CSDREGVRTDTQYF.

The V and J genes are TRBV7-2 and TRBJ2-7; TRBD1 might be the D (5 bases). V lost 2 bases and J lost 3, with 11 bases in between. Per germline, CDR1 SGHTA and CDR2 FQGNSA. CDR3 size: 14 residues. The CDR3 nucleotides read TGTGCCAGCAGCTTACAGGGTGGGGACTACGAGCAGTACTTC. Translating it yields CASSLQGGDYEQYF.

The chain uses TRBV9 and TRBJ2-2; 11 bases line up with TRBD1. Germline CDR1 reads SGDLS; CDR2 reads YYNGEE. Unmatched junction bases numbered 11, after V lost 2 bases and J lost 2 bases. There are 19 residues in the CDR3. For the CDR3, the DNA is TGTGCCAGCAGCGTGGGACAGGGGGGACGGGAGGTTAACACCGGGGAGCTGTTTTTT. Protein sequence: CASSVGQGGREVNTGELFF. The complete variable domain, with remaining parts taken from reference TRBV9 and TRBJ2-2, reads DSGVTQTPKHLITATGQRVTLRCSPRSGDLSVYWYQQSLDQGLQFLIQYYNGEERAKGNILERFSAQQFPDLHSELNLSSLELGDSALYFCASSVGQGGREVNTGELFFGEGSRLTVL.

The chain links TRBV18 to TRBJ2-4, with D perhaps TRBD2 (6 bases). The ends were cut back, 0 bases at V and 7 bases at J, with 7 bases in the middle. CDR1 is KGHSH, CDR2 LQKENI, per germline. The CDR3 sequence is 13 residues long. CDR3 sequence (DNA): TGTGCCAGCTCACCACCGGAGGGGAACATTCAGTACTTC. Translating gives CASSPPEGNIQYF.

The chain uses TRBV18 and TRBJ2-5; D is uncertain. V dropped 6 bases and J dropped 2 bases, with 7 bases sitting between them. Germline V lookup: CDR1 KGHSH, CDR2 LQKENI. The CDR3 extends over 12 amino acids. CDR3 sequence: CASSELQETQYF. For the CDR3, the DNA is TGTGCCAGCTCGGAGTTGCAAGAGACCCAGTACTTC.

The chain carries TRBV2 and TRBJ2-7, with D possibly being TRBD1 (7 bases). The CDR3 is made up of 15 amino acids. Germline V CDR1 and CDR2: SNHLY, FYNNEI. V lost 6 bases to trimming and J lost 3 bases, with 18 bases between them. CDR3 nucleotides: TGTGCCAGCAGGGGGGGACAGAGTTCCTTCTACGAGCAGTACTTC. It translates to CASRGGQSSFYEQYF.

The chain uses TRBV18 and TRBJ2-5; 7 positions match TRBD1. The V gene end was trimmed by 3 bases and the J gene end by 5 bases; junction bases not matched to a gene: 6. Germline V gene data show CDR1 as KGHSH and CDR2 as LQKENI. The CDR3 length is 14 residues. CDR3 bases: TGTGCCAGCTCACCGGGACAGTTTATGGAGACCCAGTACTTC. Its protein is CASSPGQFMETQYF.

V is TRBV7-2 and J is TRBJ2-7; 10 bases map to TRBD1. The CDR3 sequence is 15 residues long. Trimming at V came to 6 bases and at J to 1 base, leaving 6 bases not matched to a gene. From germline, CDR1 is SGHTA and CDR2 FQGNSA. For the CDR3, the DNA is TGTGCCAGCAGTTACCCGGGACAGGGGTCCTACGAGCAGTACTTC. Translating gives CASSYPGQGSYEQYF.

This chain joins TRBV5-1 and TRBJ1-3; 8 bases align to TRBD1. This CDR3 contains 15 residues. The V gene's germline CDR1 is SGHRS and CDR2 YFSETQ. V lost 4 bases, J lost 4 bases, and 7 bases stayed unmatched. Written as DNA, the CDR3 is TGCGCCAGCAGCCCCGGACAGGGTGGCGGAAACACCATATATTTT. Its protein is CASSPGQGGGNTIYF.

The chain joins TRBV18 to TRBJ2-5; tentative D call: TRBD2 (6 bases). V lost 4 bases and J 5 bases, leaving 11 bases between the germline ends. The CDR3 covers 13 residues. Germline V lookup: CDR1 KGHSH, CDR2 LQKENI. The DNA of the CDR3 is TGTGCCAGCTCACTGCAAGGGAGGGAGACCCAGTACTTC. This sequence encodes CASSLQGRETQYF.

This sequence joins TRBV18 and TRBJ2-1, with a tentative D call TRBD1 (5 bases). CDR3 length: 13 residues. Germline lookup yields CDR1 KGHSH and CDR2 LQKENI. The V and J ends lost 5 bases and 4 bases respectively, with 9 bases between them. As DNA, the CDR3 is TGTGCCAGCTCATCAACAGGATACAATGAGCAGTTCTTC. Protein sequence: CASSSTGYNEQFF.

This clone was observed once. V usage is TRBV6-4 and J usage is TRBJ1-4; D call uncertain. Trimming removed 6 bases at V and 8 bases at J, with 22 bases between. This CDR3 is 16 amino acids long. Germline V gives CDR1 MRHNA, CDR2 SNTAGT. CDR3 in amino acids: CASRTDPRETREKLFF. CDR3 DNA sequence: TGTGCCAGCAGGACGGATCCTAGAGAGACTCGGGAAAAACTGTTTTTT.

The chain couples TRBV14 to TRBJ1-6; tentative D call: TRBD1 (6 bases). V lost 6 bases, J lost 7 bases, and 16 bases lay in between. The germline CDR1 and CDR2 sequences are SGHDN and FVKESK. The CDR3 contains 15 residues. The CDR3 region has the DNA TGTGCCAGCAGTTTATATGGGACACTGAATTCACCCCTCCACTTT. This translates into CASSLYGTLNSPLHF.

This chain connects TRBV3-1 (or the pseudogene TRBV3-2) to TRBJ2-2; no clear D. V gave up 1 base and J gave up 8 bases, with 8 bases separating them. Germline lookup yields CDR1 LGHDT and CDR2 YNNKEL (reference sequence). The CDR3 has 13 residues. CDR3 DNA: TGTGCCAGCAGCCAAGTATCCTCGGGGGAGCTGTTTTTT. This translates into CASSQVSSGELFF.

The CDR3 reads CACGGPTDTQYF. DNA of the CDR3: TGTGCCTGCGGGGGGCCCACAGATACGCAGTATTTT. The chain has TRBV30 and TRBJ2-3; TRBD2 is a possible D gene (7 bases). The CDR3 totals 12 residues. V was trimmed by 6 bases and J by 2 bases, leaving 9 bases between them. CDR1 GTSNPN and CDR2 SVGIG come from the germline V gene (reference sequence).

The J gene is TRBJ2-7, the V gene TRBV9; D unclear. Per the germline V gene, CDR1 is SGDLS and CDR2 is YYNGEE. The V end lost 4 bases, the J end lost 4 bases, and 6 bases lay between the germline ends. The CDR3 totals 11 residues. The CDR3: CASSPGYEQYF. The CDR3 DNA reads TGTGCCAGCAGCCCCGGTTACGAGCAGTACTTC.

The V gene is TRBV6-2 or TRBV6-3, the J gene TRBJ2-3, with TRBD2 as a possible D gene (6 bases). CDR3 length: 17 amino acids. The V gene's germline CDR1 is MNHEY and CDR2 SVGEGT. Trimming left V 1 base short and J 0 bases short, with 14 bases between. CDR3 in DNA: TGTGCCAGCAGTTACTGGCTGGGGGGTTCTAGCACAGATACGCAGTATTTT. It is translated as CASSYWLGGSSTDTQYF.